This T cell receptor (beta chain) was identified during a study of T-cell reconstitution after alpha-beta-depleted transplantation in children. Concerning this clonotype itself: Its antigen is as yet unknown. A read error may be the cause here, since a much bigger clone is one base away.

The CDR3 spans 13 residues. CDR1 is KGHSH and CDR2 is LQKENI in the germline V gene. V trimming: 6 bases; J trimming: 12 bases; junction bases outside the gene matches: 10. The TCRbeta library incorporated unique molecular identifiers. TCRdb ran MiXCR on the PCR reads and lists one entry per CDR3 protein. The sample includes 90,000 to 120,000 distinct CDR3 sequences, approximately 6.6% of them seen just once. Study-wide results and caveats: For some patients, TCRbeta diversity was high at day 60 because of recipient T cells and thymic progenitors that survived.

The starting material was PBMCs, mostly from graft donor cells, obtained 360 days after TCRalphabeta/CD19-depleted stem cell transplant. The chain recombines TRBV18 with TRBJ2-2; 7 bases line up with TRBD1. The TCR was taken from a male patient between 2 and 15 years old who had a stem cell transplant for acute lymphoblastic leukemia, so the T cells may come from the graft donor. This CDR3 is CASSDRSSWKLFF. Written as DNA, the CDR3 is TGTGCCAGCTCGGACAGGTCTTCCTGGAAGCTGTTTTTT.